The clone carrying this T cell receptor beta chain was detected many times. The study used a library that attached unique molecular identifiers to individual cDNA molecules. Source study methods: Per-sample TCR counts ranged from roughly 20,000 to 700,000, median roughly 96,000. Each CDR3 protein gets one entry after TCRdb re-called the RACE reads with MiXCR. The V and J calls follow TCRdb's processing rather than the paper's. The repertoire includes 100,000 to 150,000 distinct CDR3 sequences, about 14% of them detected once, and about 3% sits in the top ten. These data originate in a study of human T cells and chemical hapten exposure. As for time point: pre-sensitization, week 0. Treatment of the sample: therapeutic diphenylcyclopropenone sensitization with weekly scalp DPC. The total RNA was obtained from whole blood that was not fractionated. Germline CDR1 MNHEY, CDR2 SVGEGT. Trimming at V came to 6 bases and at J to 8 bases, leaving 10 bases not matched to a gene. This CDR3 has 15 amino acids.

The chain combines TRBV6-2 or TRBV6-3 with TRBJ2-1, with 10 nucleotides matching TRBD1. The starting material was whole blood, obtained in connection with sensitization to the hapten diphenylcyclopropenone (DPC). This clonotype was obtained from a woman between 18 and 30 years old with alopecia areata. Some clones in this sample may be carry-over from other donors' samples. The CDR3 sequence: CASSRQGAILYEQFF. DNA for the CDR3: TGTGCCAGCAGCCGACAGGGGGCGATCTTATATGAGCAGTTCTTC.